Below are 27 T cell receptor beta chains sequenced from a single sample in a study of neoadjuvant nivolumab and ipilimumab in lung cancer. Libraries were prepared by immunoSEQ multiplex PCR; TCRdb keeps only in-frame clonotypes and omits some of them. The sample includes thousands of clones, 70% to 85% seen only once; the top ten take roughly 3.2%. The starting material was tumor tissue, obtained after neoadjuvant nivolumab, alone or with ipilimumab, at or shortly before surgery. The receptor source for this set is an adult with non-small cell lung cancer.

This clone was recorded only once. The CDR3 loop reads CAWTVRGNSGANVLTF. CDR3 DNA sequence: TGTGCCTGGACGGTCAGAGGGAACTCTGGGGCCAACGTCCTGACTTTC. V is TRBV30 and J is TRBJ2-6; D may be TRBD2 (5 bases). V lost 4 bases, J lost 0 bases, and 13 bases lay in between. Germline V gene lookup returns CDR1 GTSNPN and CDR2 SVGIG (reference sequence). The CDR3 has 16 residues.

DNA for the CDR3: TGTGCCAGCAGTGAAGAGACTAGCGGGTCCTACGAGCAGTACTTC. It codes for CASSEETSGSYEQYF. This chain links TRBV6-1 with TRBJ2-7; TRBD2 aligns across 10 bases. Trimming at V came to 1 base and at J to 1 base, leaving 1 base not matched to a gene. Per germline, CDR1 MNHNS and CDR2 SASEGT. The CDR3 is 15 residues long.

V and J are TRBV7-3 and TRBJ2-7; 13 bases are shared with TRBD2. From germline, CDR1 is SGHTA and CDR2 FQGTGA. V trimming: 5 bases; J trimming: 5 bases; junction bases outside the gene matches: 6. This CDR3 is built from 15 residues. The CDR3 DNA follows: TGTGCCAGCAGCAGACAGGGGACTAGCGGGAACGAGCAGTACTTC. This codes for CASSRQGTSGNEQYF. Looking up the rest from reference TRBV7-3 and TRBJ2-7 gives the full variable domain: GAGVSQTPSNKVTEKGKYVELRCDPISGHTALYWYRQSLGQGPEFLIYFQGTGAADDSGLPNDRFFAVRPEGSVSTLKIQRTERGDSAVYLCASSRQGTSGNEQYFGPGTRLTVT.

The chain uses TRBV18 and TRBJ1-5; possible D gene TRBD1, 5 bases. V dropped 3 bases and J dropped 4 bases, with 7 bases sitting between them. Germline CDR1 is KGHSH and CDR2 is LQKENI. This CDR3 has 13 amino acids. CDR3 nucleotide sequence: TGTGCCAGCTCACCCGGGGGGAATCAGCCCCAGCATTTT. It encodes CASSPGGNQPQHF.

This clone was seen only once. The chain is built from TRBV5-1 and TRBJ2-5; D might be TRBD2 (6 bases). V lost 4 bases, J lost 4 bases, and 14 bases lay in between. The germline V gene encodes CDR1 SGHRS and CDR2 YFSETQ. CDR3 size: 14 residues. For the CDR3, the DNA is TGCGCCAGCAGCCCCGGGGTAGCGGTAGAGACCCAGTACTTC. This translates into CASSPGVAVETQYF. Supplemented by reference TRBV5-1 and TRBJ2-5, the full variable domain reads KAGVTQTPRYLIKTRGQQVTLSCSPISGHRSVSWYQQTPGQGLQFLFEYFSETQRNKGNFPGRFSGRQFSNSRSEMNVSTLELGDSALYLCASSPGVAVETQYFGPGTRLLVL.

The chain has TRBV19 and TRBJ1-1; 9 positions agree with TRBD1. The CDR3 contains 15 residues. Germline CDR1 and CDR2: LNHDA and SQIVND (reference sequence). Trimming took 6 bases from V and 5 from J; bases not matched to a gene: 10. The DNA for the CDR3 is TGTGCCAGTAGCCAAGCCACGGGACAGGGAACTGAAGCTTTCTTT. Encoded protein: CASSQATGQGTEAFF.

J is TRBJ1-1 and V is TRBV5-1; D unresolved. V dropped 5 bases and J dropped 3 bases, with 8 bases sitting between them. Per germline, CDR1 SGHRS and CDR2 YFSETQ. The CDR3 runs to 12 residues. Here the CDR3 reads CASSAGYTEAFF. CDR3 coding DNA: TGCGCCAGCAGTGCCGGTTACACTGAAGCTTTCTTT. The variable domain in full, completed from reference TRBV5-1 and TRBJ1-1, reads KAGVTQTPRYLIKTRGQQVTLSCSPISGHRSVSWYQQTPGQGLQFLFEYFSETQRNKGNFPGRFSGRQFSNSRSEMNVSTLELGDSALYLCASSAGYTEAFFGQGTRLTVV.

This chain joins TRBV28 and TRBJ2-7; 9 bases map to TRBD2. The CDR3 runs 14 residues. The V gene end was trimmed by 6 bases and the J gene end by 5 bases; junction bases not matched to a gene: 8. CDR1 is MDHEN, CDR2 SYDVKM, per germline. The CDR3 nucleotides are TGTGCCAGCAGCTTAGCGGGAGTTGCCCACGAGCAGTACTTC. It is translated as CASSLAGVAHEQYF.

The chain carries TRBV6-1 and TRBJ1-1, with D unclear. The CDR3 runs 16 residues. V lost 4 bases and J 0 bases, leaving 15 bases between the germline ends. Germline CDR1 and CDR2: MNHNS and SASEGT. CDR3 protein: CASSGLRNSLNTEAFF. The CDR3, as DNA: TGTGCCAGCAGTGGATTACGAAATTCCCTGAACACTGAAGCTTTCTTT.

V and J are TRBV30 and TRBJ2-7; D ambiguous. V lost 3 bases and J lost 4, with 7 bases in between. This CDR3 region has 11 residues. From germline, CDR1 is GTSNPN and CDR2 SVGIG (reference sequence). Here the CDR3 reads CAWSDIYEQYF. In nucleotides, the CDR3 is TGTGCCTGGAGCGATATTTACGAGCAGTACTTC.

The CDR3, as DNA: TGTGCCAGCAGCTTAAGGAGGAGGGGCCAAGAGACCCAGTACTTC. Protein: CASSLRRRGQETQYF. The chain employs TRBV7-2 and TRBJ2-5; D is perhaps TRBD2 (6 bases). The germline V gene has CDR1 SGHTA and CDR2 FQGNSA. This CDR3 comprises 15 residues. Trimming cost V 2 bases and J 1 base, with 11 bases left between them.

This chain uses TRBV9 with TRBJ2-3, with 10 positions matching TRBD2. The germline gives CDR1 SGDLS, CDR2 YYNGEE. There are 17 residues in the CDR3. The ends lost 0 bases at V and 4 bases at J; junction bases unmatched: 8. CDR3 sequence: CASSVGVAGGAADTQYF. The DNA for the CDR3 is TGTGCCAGCAGCGTAGGAGTAGCGGGAGGCGCCGCAGATACGCAGTATTTT.

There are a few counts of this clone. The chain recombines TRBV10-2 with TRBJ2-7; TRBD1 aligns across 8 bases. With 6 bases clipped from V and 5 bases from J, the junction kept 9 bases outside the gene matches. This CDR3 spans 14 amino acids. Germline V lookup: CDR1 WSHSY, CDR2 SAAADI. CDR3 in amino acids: CASRTGGFSDEQYF. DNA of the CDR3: TGCGCCAGCAGAACAGGGGGTTTTTCTGACGAGCAGTACTTC.

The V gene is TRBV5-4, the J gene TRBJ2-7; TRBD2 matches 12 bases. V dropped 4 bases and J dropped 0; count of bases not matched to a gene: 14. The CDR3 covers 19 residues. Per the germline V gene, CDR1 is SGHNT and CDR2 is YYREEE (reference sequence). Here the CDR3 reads CASSKTGTSGPGSSYEQYF. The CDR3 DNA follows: TGTGCCAGCAGCAAAACCGGGACTAGCGGGCCCGGGAGCTCCTACGAGCAGTACTTC. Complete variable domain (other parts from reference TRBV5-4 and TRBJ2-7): ETGVTQSPTHLIKTRGQQVTLRCSSQSGHNTVSWYQQALGQGPQFIFQYYREEENGRGNFPPRFSGLQFPNYSSELNVNALELDDSALYLCASSKTGTSGPGSSYEQYFGPGTRLTVT.

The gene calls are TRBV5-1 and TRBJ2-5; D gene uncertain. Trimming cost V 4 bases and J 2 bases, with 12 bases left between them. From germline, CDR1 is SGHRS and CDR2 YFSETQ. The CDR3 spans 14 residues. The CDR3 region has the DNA TGCGCCAGCAGCCCCGGGCATCCACAAGAGACCCAGTACTTC. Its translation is CASSPGHPQETQYF.

The CDR3 DNA sequence: TGTGCCAGCAGGGACCCGGCTAGCGGGAGGTACGAGCAGTACTTC. It yields the protein CASRDPASGRYEQYF. The rearrangement uses TRBV27 and TRBJ2-7, with TRBD2 matching over 11 bases. The junction had 8 bases not matched to a gene; V was cut back by 6 bases and J by 4 bases. Germline CDR1 reads MNHEY; CDR2 reads SMNVEV (reference sequence). The CDR3 is 15 residues long.

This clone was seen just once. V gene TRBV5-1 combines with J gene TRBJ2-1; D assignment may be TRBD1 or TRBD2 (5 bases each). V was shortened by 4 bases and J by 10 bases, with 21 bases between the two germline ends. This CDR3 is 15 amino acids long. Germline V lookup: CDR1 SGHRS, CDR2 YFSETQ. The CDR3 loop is CASSAVGPLEPEQFF. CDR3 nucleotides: TGCGCCAGCAGCGCAGTGGGACCCCTAGAGCCGGAGCAGTTCTTC.

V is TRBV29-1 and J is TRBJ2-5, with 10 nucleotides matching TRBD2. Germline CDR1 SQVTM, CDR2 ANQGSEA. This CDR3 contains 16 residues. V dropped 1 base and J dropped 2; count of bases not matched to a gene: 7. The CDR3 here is CSVEGPSGRSQETQYF. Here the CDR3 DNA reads TGCAGCGTTGAAGGGCCTAGCGGGAGATCTCAAGAGACCCAGTACTTC.

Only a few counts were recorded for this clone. Here the CDR3 reads CASSRLQGPSQPQHF. The CDR3 DNA reads as TGTGCCAGCAGCCGGCTACAGGGCCCCTCTCAGCCCCAGCATTTT. The chain uses TRBV7-8 and TRBJ1-5; possibly TRBD1 for D (6 bases). Trimming cost V 5 bases and J 6 bases, with 17 bases left between them. The CDR3 runs 15 residues. CDR1 SGHVS and CDR2 FQNEAQ come from the germline V gene.

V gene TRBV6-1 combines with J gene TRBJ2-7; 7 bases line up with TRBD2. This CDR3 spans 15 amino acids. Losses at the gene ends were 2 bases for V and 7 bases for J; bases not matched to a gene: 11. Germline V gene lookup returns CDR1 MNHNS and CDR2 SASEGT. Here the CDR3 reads CASSEYEGGPGEQYF. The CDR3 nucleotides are TGTGCCAGCAGTGAATATGAGGGAGGGCCGGGAGAGCAGTACTTC.

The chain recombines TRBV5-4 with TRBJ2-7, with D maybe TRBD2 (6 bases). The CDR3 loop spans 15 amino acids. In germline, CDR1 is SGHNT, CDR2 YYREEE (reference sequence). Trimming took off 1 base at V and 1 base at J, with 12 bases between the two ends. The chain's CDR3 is CASSLTGDGSYEQYF. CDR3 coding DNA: TGTGCCAGCAGCTTGACGGGAGACGGTTCCTACGAGCAGTACTTC.

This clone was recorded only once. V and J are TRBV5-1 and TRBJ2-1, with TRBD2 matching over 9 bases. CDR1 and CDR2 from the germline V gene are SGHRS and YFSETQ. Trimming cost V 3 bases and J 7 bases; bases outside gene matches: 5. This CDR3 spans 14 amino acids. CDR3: CASSSGLAPNEQFF. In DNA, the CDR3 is TGCGCCAGCAGCTCGGGACTAGCTCCTAATGAGCAGTTCTTC.

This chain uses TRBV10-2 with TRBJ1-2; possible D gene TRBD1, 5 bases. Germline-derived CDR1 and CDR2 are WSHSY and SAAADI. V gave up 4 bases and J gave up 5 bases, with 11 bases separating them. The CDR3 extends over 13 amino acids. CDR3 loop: CASSGQWNYGYTF. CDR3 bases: TGCGCCAGCAGTGGACAGTGGAATTATGGCTACACCTTC.

CDR3 coding DNA: TGTGCCATCAGTCCCATTTCGGGGGGAGAGGCTAACTATGGCTACACCTTC. Translation: CAISPISGGEANYGYTF. The chain is built from TRBV10-3 and TRBJ1-2, with D tentatively TRBD1 (5 bases). The ends were cut back, 5 bases at V and 0 bases at J, with 19 bases in the middle. Per the germline V gene, CDR1 is ENHRY and CDR2 is SYGVKD. The CDR3 runs to 17 residues.

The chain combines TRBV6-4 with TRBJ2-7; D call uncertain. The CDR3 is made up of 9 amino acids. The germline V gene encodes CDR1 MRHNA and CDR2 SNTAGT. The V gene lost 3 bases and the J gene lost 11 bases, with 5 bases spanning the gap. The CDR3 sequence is CASSDVKYF. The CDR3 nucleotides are TGTGCCAGCAGTGATGTAAAGTACTTC.

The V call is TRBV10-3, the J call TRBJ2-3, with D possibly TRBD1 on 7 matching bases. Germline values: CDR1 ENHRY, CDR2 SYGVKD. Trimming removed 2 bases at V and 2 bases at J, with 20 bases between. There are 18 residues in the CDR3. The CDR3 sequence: CAISEIRLDREATDTQYF. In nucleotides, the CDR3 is TGTGCCATCAGTGAGATACGACTAGACAGGGAGGCCACAGATACGCAGTATTTT.

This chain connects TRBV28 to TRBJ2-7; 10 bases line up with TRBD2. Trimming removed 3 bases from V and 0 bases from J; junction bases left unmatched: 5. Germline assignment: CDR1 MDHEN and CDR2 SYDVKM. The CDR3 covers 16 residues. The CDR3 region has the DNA TGTGCCAGCAGTTTTAGCCTAGCGGGAGCCTCCTACGAGCAGTACTTC. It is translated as CASSFSLAGASYEQYF.